The clone carrying this T cell receptor beta chain was seen a few times. These data belong to a study of shared clonotypes between healthy human individuals. Using immunoSEQ multiplex PCR, the repertoire was profiled, and TCRdb retains in-frame clones only, with some absent. The table lists fewer than 500,000 clones, roughly 79% of them singletons, with around 12% in the top ten. The CDR3 covers 15 residues. CDR1 is SNHLY, CDR2 FYNNEI, per germline. V was pared by 7 bases and J by 3 bases, with 18 bases between. The rearrangement links TRBV2 to TRBJ2-5; D is tentatively TRBD1 or TRBD2 (7 bases each). The clonotype comes from a middle-aged woman in good health. Some clones in this sample may be carry-over from other donors' samples. Sequenced: PBMCs. The CDR3 DNA is TGTGCCAGCAAATCACAGGGAGGGGGCAAAGAGACCCAGTACTTC. Its protein is CASKSQGGGKETQYF.